The 21 T cell receptor beta chains in this list originate from one sample, sequenced in a study of Graves' ophthalmopathy and Graves' hyperthyroidism. The TCR beta CDR3 regions underwent amplification from RNA transcripts. HTBI primers were employed in first-round RT-PCR, then a second-round multiplex PCR followed. Using its own MiXCR run on the multiplex PCR reads, TCRdb lists one record per CDR3 protein. The top ten hold 9.8% of the sample, which has roughly 500,000 distinct CDR3 sequences, about an eighth seen once. Sequencing input: blood. These receptors all stem from a woman in her twenties or thirties with Graves' ophthalmopathy.

This clonotype was picked up a small number of times. This chain uses TRBV4-1 with TRBJ2-6, with TRBD1 matching over 9 bases. J lost 2 bases, V lost 1 base, and 6 bases had no gene match. This CDR3 region has 18 residues. Germline CDR1 is MGHRA and CDR2 is YSYEKL. CDR3 nucleotides: TGCGCCAGCAGCCAAGTCCGGACAGGGGCGGCTGGGGCCAACGTCCTGACTTTC. Protein: CASSQVRTGAAGANVLTF.

There are many counts of this clonotype. The chain links TRBV12-3 or TRBV12-4 to TRBJ1-5, with D perhaps matching TRBD1 (6 bases). This CDR3 has 14 residues. The ends were cut back, 6 bases at V and 3 bases at J, with 12 bases in the middle. The CDR3 loop is CASRVQGFNQPQHF. The CDR3 nucleotides are TGTGCCAGCAGGGTACAGGGTTTCAATCAGCCCCAGCATTTT.

CDR3 bases: TGTGCCAGCAGTCTAATAGCGCCCAGCTCCTACGAGCAGTACTTC. Translating it yields CASSLIAPSSYEQYF. This chain connects TRBV6-1 to TRBJ2-7, with TRBD2 as a possible D gene (5 bases). Trimming pared 5 bases from V and 0 bases from J, leaving 14 bases between. The CDR3 extends over 15 amino acids. Germline CDR1 is MNHNS and CDR2 is SASEGT.

This clonotype was seen many times. The chain combines TRBV28 with TRBJ2-7; TRBD1 matches at 7 bases. The CDR3 has 13 residues. Trimming cost V 5 bases and J 2 bases; bases outside gene matches: 3. CDR1 is MDHEN and CDR2 is SYDVKM in the germline V gene. CDR3 amino acids: CASSNQGAYEQYF. The DNA for the CDR3 is TGTGCCAGCAGTAATCAGGGGGCCTACGAGCAGTACTTC. The full variable domain, its missing parts supplied by reference TRBV28 and TRBJ2-7, is DVKVTQSSRYLVKRTGEKVFLECVQDMDHENMFWYRQDPGLGLRLIYFSYDVKMKEKGDIPEGYSVSREKKERFSLILESASTNQTSMYLCASSNQGAYEQYFGPGTRLTVT.

In this sample, this clonotype turned up many times. V gene TRBV12-3 or TRBV12-4 combines with J gene TRBJ1-1; D is perhaps TRBD1 (5 bases). The CDR3 consists of 14 residues. The V end lost 5 bases, the J end lost 1 base, and 11 bases lay between the germline ends. In DNA form, the CDR3 reads TGTGCCAGCAGTATCTCACAGGCGAACACTGAAGCTTTCTTT. Protein: CASSISQANTEAFF.

This clonotype was observed many times. The chain links TRBV6-1 to TRBJ2-7; TRBD2 aligns across 10 bases. The CDR3 is 15 amino acids. The V and J ends lost 3 bases and 2 bases, in that order; junction bases with no gene match: 4. Germline V gives CDR1 MNHNS, CDR2 SASEGT. This CDR3 is CASSDGLAGAYEQYF. CDR3 sequence (DNA): TGTGCCAGCAGTGACGGGCTAGCGGGAGCCTACGAGCAGTACTTC.

This clonotype was recorded many times. The rearrangement links TRBV28 to TRBJ1-2, with no clear D. Germline CDR1 reads MDHEN; CDR2 reads SYDVKM. This CDR3 has 13 residues. V was clipped by 3 bases and J by 8 bases, with 13 bases between them. CDR3 nucleotide sequence: TGTGCCAGCAGTTTCTTTTCCGGTGGCGGCTACACCTTC. This encodes CASSFFSGGGYTF.

This clonotype was picked up many times. V and J are TRBV6-5 and TRBJ1-1, with D perhaps matching TRBD1 (5 bases). CDR3 length equals 16 residues. Germline V lookup: CDR1 MNHEY, CDR2 SVGAGI. Deletions cut 1 base from V and 5 bases from J, with 17 bases between. The CDR3: CASSYLFGTGATEAFF. The CDR3 DNA is TGTGCCAGCAGTTACTTGTTCGGGACGGGCGCTACTGAAGCTTTCTTT.

The gene calls are TRBV10-2 and TRBJ2-2, with TRBD1 as a possible D gene (6 bases). V was clipped by 6 bases and J by 1 base, with 12 bases between them. The germline gives CDR1 WSHSY, CDR2 SAAADI. The CDR3 has 15 residues. CDR3 residues: CASSRDIRNTGELFF. The CDR3 DNA sequence: TGCGCCAGCAGCAGGGACATAAGGAACACCGGGGAGCTGTTTTTT.

This clonotype was detected only a few times. The V gene is TRBV3-1, the J gene TRBJ1-1; no firm D call. The V gene's germline CDR1 is LGHDT and CDR2 YNNKEL (reference sequence). The length of the CDR3 is 13 residues. The V end lost 4 bases, the J end lost 8 bases, and 14 bases lay between the germline ends. CDR3 DNA sequence: TGTGCCAGCAGCCCCCGCTCGGGGTCGGAAGCTTTCTTT. Protein product: CASSPRSGSEAFF.

Only a few counts were recorded for this clonotype. The chain uses TRBV2 and TRBJ2-2; D gene uncertain. The CDR3 consists of 13 residues. Trimming left V 5 bases short and J 6 bases short, with 10 bases between. Germline CDR1 reads SNHLY; CDR2 reads FYNNEI. CDR3: CASSKDSPGELFF. In nucleotides, the CDR3 is TGTGCCAGCAGTAAAGATAGCCCCGGGGAGCTGTTTTTT.

This clonotype appeared a few times. The CDR3 DNA sequence: TGTGCCAGCCGGACGGTAGGCGAAGCTTTCTTT. This encodes CASRTVGEAFF. This chain joins TRBV7-8 and TRBJ1-1; D uncertain. V shed 8 bases and J shed 8 bases, with 12 bases lying between them. Germline values: CDR1 SGHVS, CDR2 FQNEAQ. The CDR3 length is 11 residues.

This clonotype was seen at least ten times. V gene TRBV20-1 combines with J gene TRBJ2-5, with D possibly being TRBD2 (6 bases). V lost 7 bases to trimming and J lost 0 bases, with 9 bases between them. Germline lookup yields CDR1 DFQATT and CDR2 SNEGSKA (reference sequence). This CDR3 region has 12 residues. CDR3: CSVERDQETQYF. In DNA, the CDR3 is TGCAGTGTAGAGCGGGACCAAGAGACCCAGTACTTC.

This clonotype was picked up many times. The chain is built from TRBV20-1 and TRBJ2-5, with 7 bases that match TRBD2. The V gene's germline CDR1 is DFQATT and CDR2 SNEGSKA (reference sequence). V lost 0 bases, J lost 2 bases, and 6 bases stayed unmatched. This CDR3 spans 15 amino acids. The CDR3 region is CSAREASGVQETQYF. The CDR3 coding sequence is TGCAGTGCTAGAGAAGCTAGCGGCGTTCAAGAGACCCAGTACTTC.

This clonotype came up a few times. One end of the junction does not line up with germline, which may come from a read error. V gene TRBV20-1 combines with J gene TRBJ1-2, with TRBD1 identical over 8 bases. Germline assignment: CDR1 DFQATT and CDR2 SNEGSKA (reference sequence). The length of the CDR3 is 15 residues. As DNA, the CDR3 is TGCAGTGCTAGATCGTCGGACAGGGCGACCGTCGAAAAATATTTC. Its protein product is CSARSSDRATVEKYF.

In its sample, this clonotype was seen many times. The CDR3 DNA reads TGTGCCATCAAAGACAGCGGAAGAATCTACGAGCAGTACTTC. It encodes CAIKDSGRIYEQYF. The genes are TRBV10-3 and TRBJ2-7; perhaps D is TRBD1 or TRBD2 (5 bases each). Germline V gives CDR1 ENHRY, CDR2 SYGVKD. The CDR3 totals 14 residues. Trimming removed 7 bases at V and 3 bases at J, with 16 bases between.

V usage is TRBV7-2 and J usage is TRBJ2-3, with 8 bases lining up with TRBD2. Germline V gives CDR1 SGHTA, CDR2 FQGNSA. CDR3 size: 13 residues. With 11 bases clipped from V and 4 bases from J, the junction kept 8 bases outside the gene matches. The CDR3 sequence is CAGSAGAPDTQYF. In nucleotides, the CDR3 is TGTGCCGGCTCAGCGGGAGCCCCAGATACGCAGTATTTT.

In this sample, this clonotype turned up a few times. This chain joins TRBV12-3 or TRBV12-4 and TRBJ2-2; tentative D call: TRBD2 (6 bases). V was clipped by 3 bases and J by 4 bases, with 12 bases between them. The CDR3 extends over 15 amino acids. The CDR3, as DNA: TGTGCCAGCAGTTTGACCCGCGGGGTCACCGGGGAGCTGTTTTTT. This encodes CASSLTRGVTGELFF.

This clonotype was recorded at least ten times. The chain uses TRBV24-1 and TRBJ2-4, with 7 positions matching TRBD1. The J segment lost 3 bases and the V segment lost 5 bases, leaving 9 bases of the junction unmatched. The CDR3 has 16 amino acids. CDR1 is KGHDR, CDR2 SFDVKD, per germline. In DNA form, the CDR3 reads TGTGCCACCAGTGGACCGCCCCAGGGGGACAAAAACATTCAGTACTTC. It codes for CATSGPPQGDKNIQYF.

This clonotype has ten or more counts. The genes are TRBV11-2 and TRBJ1-6, with D possibly being TRBD1 (6 bases). Germline assignment: CDR1 SGHAT and CDR2 FQNNGV. This CDR3 is 14 amino acids long. The V end was cut by 5 bases, the J end by 5 bases, with 10 bases between. The CDR3 spells CASSQGYDNSPLHF. CDR3 DNA: TGTGCCAGCAGCCAGGGGTACGATAATTCACCCCTCCACTTT. The whole variable domain, filled in from reference TRBV11-2 and TRBJ1-6, reads EAGVAQSPRYKIIEKRQSVAFWCNPISGHATLYWYQQILGQGPKLLIQFQNNGVVDDSQLPKDRFSAERLKGVDSTLKIQPAKLEDSAVYLCASSQGYDNSPLHFGNGTRLTVT.

Note on this clonotype: An end of the junction differs from the germline gene, which may be a read error. The J gene is TRBJ2-2, the V gene TRBV6-5; perhaps TRBD2 as D (5 bases). The CDR3 has 13 amino acids. Per germline, CDR1 MNHEY and CDR2 SVGAGI. The CDR3 region is CASSYCNTGDLFF. In DNA form, the CDR3 reads TGTGCCAGCAGTTACTGCAACACCGGGGATCTGTTTTTT.